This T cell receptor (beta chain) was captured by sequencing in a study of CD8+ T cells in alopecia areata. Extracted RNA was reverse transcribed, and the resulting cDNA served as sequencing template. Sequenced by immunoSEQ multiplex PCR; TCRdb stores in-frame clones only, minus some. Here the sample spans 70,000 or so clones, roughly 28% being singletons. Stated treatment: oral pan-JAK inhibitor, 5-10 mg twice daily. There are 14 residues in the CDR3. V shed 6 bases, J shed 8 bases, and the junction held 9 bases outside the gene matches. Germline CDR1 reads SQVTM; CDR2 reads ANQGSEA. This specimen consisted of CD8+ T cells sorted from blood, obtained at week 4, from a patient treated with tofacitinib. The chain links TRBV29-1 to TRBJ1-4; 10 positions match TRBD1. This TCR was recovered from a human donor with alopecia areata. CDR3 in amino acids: CSVALTGGGEKLFF. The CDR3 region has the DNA TGCAGCGTGGCCCTGACAGGGGGCGGCGAAAAACTGTTTTTT.